This T cell receptor beta chain was captured in a study of early T cells in non-severe SARS-CoV-2 infection. This clonotype was seen at least ten times. TCRdb reanalysed the 5' RACE reads using MiXCR and keeps one entry per CDR3 protein. The data hold approximately 32,000 distinct CDR3 sequences, with 5.8% observed a single time. The TCR originated in an adult who was a healthcare worker with PCR-confirmed SARS-CoV-2 infection or an uninfected control (not recorded which). Sample: whole blood.

CDR3 region: CASSLTGDINEKLFF. CDR3 bases: TGTGCCAGCAGCCTTACAGGGGACATTAATGAAAAACTGTTTTTT. This chain joins TRBV4-2 and TRBJ1-4; 7 positions match TRBD1. V lost 4 bases, J lost 4 bases, and 6 bases stayed unmatched. The CDR3 totals 15 residues. The germline gives CDR1 LGHNA, CDR2 YNFKEQ.